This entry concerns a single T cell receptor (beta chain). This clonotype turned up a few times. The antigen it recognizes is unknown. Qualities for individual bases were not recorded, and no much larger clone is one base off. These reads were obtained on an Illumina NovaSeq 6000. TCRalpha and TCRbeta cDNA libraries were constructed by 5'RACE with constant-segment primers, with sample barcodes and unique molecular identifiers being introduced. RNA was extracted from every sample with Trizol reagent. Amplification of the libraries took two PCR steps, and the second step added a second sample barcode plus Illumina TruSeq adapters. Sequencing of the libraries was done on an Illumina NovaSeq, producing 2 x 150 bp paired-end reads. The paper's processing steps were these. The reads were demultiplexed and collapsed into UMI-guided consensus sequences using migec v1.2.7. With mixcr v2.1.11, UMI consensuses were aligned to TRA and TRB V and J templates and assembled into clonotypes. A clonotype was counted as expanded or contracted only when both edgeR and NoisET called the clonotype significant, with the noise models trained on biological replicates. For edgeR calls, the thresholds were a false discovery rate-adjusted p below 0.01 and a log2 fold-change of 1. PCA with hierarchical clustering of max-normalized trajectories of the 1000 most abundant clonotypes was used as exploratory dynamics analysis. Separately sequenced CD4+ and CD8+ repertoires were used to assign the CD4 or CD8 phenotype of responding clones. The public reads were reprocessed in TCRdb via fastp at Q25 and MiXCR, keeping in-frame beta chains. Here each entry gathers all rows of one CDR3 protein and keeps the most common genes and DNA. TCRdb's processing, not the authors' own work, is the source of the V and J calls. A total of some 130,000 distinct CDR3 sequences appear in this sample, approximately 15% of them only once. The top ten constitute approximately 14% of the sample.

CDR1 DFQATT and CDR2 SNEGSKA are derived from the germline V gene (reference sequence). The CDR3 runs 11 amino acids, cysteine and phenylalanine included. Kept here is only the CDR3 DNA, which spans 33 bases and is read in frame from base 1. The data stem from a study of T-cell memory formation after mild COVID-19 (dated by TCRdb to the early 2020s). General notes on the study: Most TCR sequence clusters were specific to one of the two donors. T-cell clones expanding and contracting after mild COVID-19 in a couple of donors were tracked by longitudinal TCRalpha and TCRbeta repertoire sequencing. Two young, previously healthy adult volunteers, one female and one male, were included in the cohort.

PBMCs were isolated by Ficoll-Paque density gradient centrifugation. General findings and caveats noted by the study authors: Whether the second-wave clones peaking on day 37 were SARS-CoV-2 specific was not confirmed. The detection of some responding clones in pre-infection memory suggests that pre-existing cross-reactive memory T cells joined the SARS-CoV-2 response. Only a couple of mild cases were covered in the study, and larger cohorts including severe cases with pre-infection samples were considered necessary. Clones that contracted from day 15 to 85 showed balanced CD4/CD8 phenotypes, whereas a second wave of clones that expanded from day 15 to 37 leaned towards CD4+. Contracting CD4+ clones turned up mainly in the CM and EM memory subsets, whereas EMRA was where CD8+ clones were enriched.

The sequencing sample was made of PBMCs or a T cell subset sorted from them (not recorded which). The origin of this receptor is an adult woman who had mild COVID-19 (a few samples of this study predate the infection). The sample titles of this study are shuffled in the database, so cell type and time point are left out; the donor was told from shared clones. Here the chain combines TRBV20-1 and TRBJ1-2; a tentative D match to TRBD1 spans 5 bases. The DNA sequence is TGCAGCACCCCGGGGCGGGATGGCTACACCTTC. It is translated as CSTPGRDGYTF.